The clone carrying this TCR beta chain was counted a few times. Its antigen is not known. This entry is derived from a study of neoadjuvant nivolumab and ipilimumab in lung cancer. Study in general: Patients got nivolumab 3 mg/kg on days 1, 15 and 29; combination added ipilimumab 1 mg/kg day 1.

The method was immunoSEQ multiplex PCR; TCRdb's version includes in-frame clones alone and lacks a portion of them. The profile shows about 27,000 clones, about 70% of them singletons. This CDR3 region has 13 residues. Trimming took 1 base from V and 4 from J, leaving 7 bases between them. Germline V gene data show CDR1 as SEHNR and CDR2 as FQNEAQ (reference sequence). General observations from the study: Pathologic regression was not significantly tied to TCR clonality. A small number of samples were TCR sequenced. From pretherapy to surgery, tumor richness and clonality rose with dual therapy.

The source material was tumor tissue, sampled after neoadjuvant nivolumab, alone or with ipilimumab, at or shortly before surgery. This TCR derives from an adult with non-small cell lung cancer. The chain is built from TRBV7-9 and TRBJ1-2; no definite D call. The CDR3 sequence is CASSLEHIYGYTF. CDR3 bases: TGTGCCAGCAGCTTAGAACATATCTATGGCTACACCTTC.